The 29 T cell receptor beta chains reported below all come from one sample, sequenced in a study of OX40 agonist ivuxolimab in advanced cancers. Assay: immunoSEQ multiplex PCR; the TCRdb copy retains only in-frame clones and omits some. The sample has around 82,000 clones, around nine tenths seen once. The specimen was CD4+ or CD8+ T cells sorted from blood, collected in a trial of the OX40 agonist ivuxolimab. These receptors came from an adult with an advanced solid tumor such as melanoma, head and neck, liver or kidney cancer.

The rearrangement joins TRBV15 to TRBJ1-4, with D possibly matching TRBD1 (6 bases). Germline values: CDR1 LNHNV, CDR2 YYDKDF (reference sequence). The V end was cut by 0 bases, the J end by 2 bases, with 16 bases between. This CDR3 has 18 amino acids. The CDR3 DNA reads TGTGCCACCAGCAGAGATGTTGCAGGGAGGGGGACTAATGAAAAACTGTTTTTT. Its translation: CATSRDVAGRGTNEKLFF.

The chain recombines TRBV29-1 with TRBJ2-1, with D tentatively TRBD2 (7 bases). CDR3 length equals 12 residues. Germline-derived CDR1 and CDR2 are SQVTM and ANQGSEA. V dropped 7 bases and J dropped 9 bases, with 16 bases sitting between them. This CDR3 is CSAGSGGSEQFF. As DNA, the CDR3 is TGCAGCGCTGGCTCGGGGGGCAGTGAGCAGTTCTTC.

The genes are TRBV7-9 and TRBJ2-1, with 8 bases matching TRBD2. Germline trimming cut 4 bases from V and 7 bases from J; bases unmatched to any gene: 9. Germline lookup yields CDR1 SEHNR and CDR2 FQNEAQ (reference sequence). CDR3 length: 15 residues. CDR3 nucleotides: TGTGCCAGCAGCTCCGGGACTAGTGAGGGGAATGAGCAGTTCTTC. Amino acid sequence: CASSSGTSEGNEQFF.

The chain is built from TRBV11-3 and TRBJ2-3, with D maybe TRBD1 (6 bases). The V and J ends lost 3 bases and 8 bases respectively, with 12 bases between them. Per the germline V gene, CDR1 is SGHNT and CDR2 is YENEEA. CDR3 length: 13 residues. The CDR3 DNA is TGTGCCAGCAGCTTGACCGTAGGGGGTACGCAGTATTTT. It codes for CASSLTVGGTQYF. Full variable domain (rest looked up from reference TRBV11-3 and TRBJ2-3): EAGVVQSPRYKIIEKKQPVAFWCNPISGHNTLYWYLQNLGQGPELLIRYENEEAVDDSQLPKDRFSAERLKGVDSTLKIQPAELGDSAVYLCASSLTVGGTQYFGPGTRLTVL.

V and J are TRBV6-1 and TRBJ2-5, with 7 bases matching TRBD1. The germline V gene encodes CDR1 MNHNS and CDR2 SASEGT. The CDR3 consists of 15 residues. V trimming: 7 bases; J trimming: 5 bases; junction bases outside the gene matches: 13. CDR3 DNA: TGTGCCAGCACCCAAGGGGGCCCGACTGGGGAGACCCAGTACTTC. Translation: CASTQGGPTGETQYF.

V and J are TRBV11-3 and TRBJ2-6, with D perhaps matching TRBD2 (6 bases). With 5 bases removed from V and 0 bases from J, the gap between germline ends came to 8 bases. Germline lookup yields CDR1 SGHNT and CDR2 YENEEA. The length of the CDR3 is 15 residues. In DNA, the CDR3 is TGTGCCAGCAGCGGGAGGACCTCTGGGGCCAACGTCCTGACTTTC. Translated, it gives CASSGRTSGANVLTF.

V and J are TRBV7-6 and TRBJ1-1, with 10 bases lining up with TRBD1. Per the germline V gene, CDR1 is SGHVS and CDR2 is FNYEAQ. The CDR3 contains 14 residues. Trimming took 5 bases from V and 7 from J; bases not matched to a gene: 7. Here the CDR3 DNA reads TGTGCCAGCAGCCCACCGGGACAGGGGATTGAAGCTTTCTTT. Protein: CASSPPGQGIEAFF.

The CDR3 loop reads CASSSTEDTDTQYF. The CDR3 bases are TGTGCCAGCAGTTCGACGGAGGACACAGATACGCAGTATTTT. The genes are TRBV6-5 and TRBJ2-3; TRBD2 might be the D (5 bases). Looked up from germline, CDR1 is MNHEY and CDR2 is SVGAGI. This CDR3 spans 14 amino acids. Trimming took off 4 bases at V and 2 bases at J, with 10 bases between the two ends.

This rearrangement joins TRBV6-5 to TRBJ2-1; TRBD1 agrees at 8 bases. The V and J ends lost 4 bases and 8 bases, in that order; junction bases with no gene match: 10. The CDR3 length is 15 residues. CDR1 is MNHEY and CDR2 is SVGAGI in the germline V gene. CDR3 region: CASSLGAAGGDEQFF. Here the CDR3 DNA reads TGTGCCAGCAGTTTAGGCGCGGCAGGGGGCGATGAGCAGTTCTTC.

In this sample, this clone turned up once. V usage is TRBV5-1 and J usage is TRBJ1-4; D unresolved. Germline CDR1 and CDR2: SGHRS and YFSETQ. Trimming stripped 0 bases from V and 8 bases from J, with 14 bases between. This CDR3 has 15 amino acids. The CDR3 spells CASSLGPAMGEKLFF. The DNA of the CDR3 is TGCGCCAGCAGCTTGGGACCGGCGATGGGGGAAAAACTGTTTTTT.

V gene TRBV19 combines with J gene TRBJ2-1, with TRBD2 matching 9 bases. Germline V CDR1 and CDR2: LNHDA, SQIVND (reference sequence). The length of the CDR3 is 15 residues. J lost 9 bases, V lost 3 bases, and 9 bases had no gene match. CDR3 nucleotide sequence: TGTGCCAGTAGTATGGCGGCGGGAGGGCCCCGTGAGCAGTTCTTC. Protein: CASSMAAGGPREQFF.

This clone appeared a single time. The chain combines TRBV6-1 with TRBJ1-5; no clear D. The V end was cut by 2 bases, the J end by 6 bases, with 20 bases between. CDR3 size: 17 residues. Germline CDR1 reads MNHNS; CDR2 reads SASEGT. CDR3 DNA: TGTGCCAGCAGTGAAAGGGCTGTATGGCAGGACCTTCAGCCCCAGCATTTT. Translated, it gives CASSERAVWQDLQPQHF.

This clone was seen once. The genes are TRBV13 and TRBJ1-2; the D gene is possibly TRBD1 (5 bases). Per the germline V gene, CDR1 is PRHDT and CDR2 is FYEKMQ (reference sequence). V was clipped by 5 bases and J by 3 bases, with 22 bases between them. The CDR3 covers 17 residues. The CDR3 sequence: CASSPPTEVLTDYGYTF. In DNA, the CDR3 is TGTGCCAGCAGCCCCCCGACAGAGGTTCTAACCGACTATGGCTACACCTTC.

The rearrangement links TRBV6-1 to TRBJ2-7; no clear D. The V gene lost 4 bases and the J gene lost 6 bases, with 10 bases spanning the gap. There are 12 residues in the CDR3. CDR1 is MNHNS, CDR2 SASEGT, per germline. This CDR3 reads CASSGPLAEQYF. CDR3 sequence (DNA): TGTGCCAGCAGTGGACCCCTGGCCGAGCAGTACTTC.

The CDR3 reads CASSHWSDGQETQYF. The CDR3 DNA reads TGTGCCAGCAGCCACTGGTCGGACGGACAAGAGACCCAGTACTTC. This chain links TRBV14 with TRBJ2-5; D gene unclear. The V gene lost 3 bases and the J gene lost 2 bases, with 13 bases spanning the gap. Germline V lookup: CDR1 SGHDN, CDR2 FVKESK. This CDR3 comprises 15 residues.

This chain uses TRBV29-1 with TRBJ1-1, with D possibly matching TRBD1 (5 bases). The V gene's germline CDR1 is SQVTM and CDR2 ANQGSEA. The CDR3 covers 13 residues. V was clipped by 3 bases and J by 3 bases, with 11 bases between them. This CDR3 reads CSVDSRQYTEAFF. DNA of the CDR3: TGCAGCGTTGACTCTAGACAGTACACTGAAGCTTTCTTT.

The chain combines TRBV11-3 with TRBJ2-2; tentatively, D is TRBD2 (6 bases). CDR3 length: 13 residues. V lost 8 bases and J 8 bases, leaving 15 bases between the germline ends. CDR1 and CDR2 from the germline V gene are SGHNT and YENEEA. The CDR3 spells CASVRGAGGELFF. The CDR3 DNA reads as TGTGCCAGCGTCCGTGGTGCGGGGGGGGAGCTGTTTTTT. The whole variable domain, filled in from reference TRBV11-3 and TRBJ2-2, reads EAGVVQSPRYKIIEKKQPVAFWCNPISGHNTLYWYLQNLGQGPELLIRYENEEAVDDSQLPKDRFSAERLKGVDSTLKIQPAELGDSAVYLCASVRGAGGELFFGEGSRLTVL.

The chain employs TRBV5-6 and TRBJ1-5; 9 bases fit TRBD1. Germline-derived CDR1 and CDR2 are SGHDT and YYEEEE. Trimming took 4 bases from V and 5 from J; bases not matched to a gene: 4. The CDR3 has 14 residues. The CDR3 bases are TGTGCCAGCAGCCTGGGACAGGGTGATCAGCCCCAGCATTTT. Translation gives CASSLGQGDQPQHF.

The chain employs TRBV5-6 and TRBJ2-1; D may correspond to TRBD1 or TRBD2 (5 bases each). Germline V gene data show CDR1 as SGHDT and CDR2 as YYEEEE. The germline V and J ends were trimmed by 0 bases and 0 bases, with 7 bases remaining between them. This CDR3 is 15 amino acids long. In nucleotides, the CDR3 is TGTGCCAGCAGCTTGGGGGGGAGCTCCTACAATGAGCAGTTCTTC. Translated: CASSLGGSSYNEQFF.

The chain is built from TRBV9 and TRBJ2-4; TRBD2 is a possible D gene (6 bases). The CDR3 is 14 amino acids. Germline V gene data show CDR1 as SGDLS and CDR2 as YYNGEE. Trimming took 0 bases from V and 6 from J, leaving 10 bases between them. The CDR3 loop is CASSVGVGGNIQYF. CDR3 DNA sequence: TGTGCCAGCAGCGTAGGCGTGGGAGGAAACATTCAGTACTTC.

V usage is TRBV7-9 and J usage is TRBJ2-1; weak D call: TRBD2 (7 bases). Deletions cut 6 bases from V and 8 bases from J, with 20 bases between. The CDR3 has 15 residues. Germline CDR1 SEHNR, CDR2 FQNEAQ (reference sequence). CDR3 residues: CASSPFPRGRDEQFF. DNA for the CDR3: TGTGCCAGCAGTCCCTTTCCGAGGGGGAGGGATGAGCAGTTCTTC. Full variable domain (outside the CDR3, taken from reference TRBV7-9 and TRBJ2-1): DTGVSQNPRHKITKRGQNVTFRCDPISEHNRLYWYRQTLGQGPEFLTYFQNEAQLEKSRLLSDRFSAERPKGSFSTLEIQRTEQGDSAMYLCASSPFPRGRDEQFFGPGTRLTVL.

V is TRBV5-1 and J is TRBJ2-5; 10 bases map to TRBD1. The DNA end is more similar to TRBJ2-7, so the J call may be wrong. The CDR3 is made up of 17 amino acids. Germline V gives CDR1 SGHRS, CDR2 YFSETQ. The CDR3 is CASSLVRTGGTTYEQYF. Written as DNA, the CDR3 is TGCGCCAGCAGCTTGGTTCGGACAGGGGGTACTACCTACGAGCAGTACTTC.

The CDR3 region is CASSFQGPGGVNTEAFF. The CDR3 nucleotides read TGCGCCAGCAGCTTTCAAGGGCCTGGGGGCGTAAACACTGAAGCTTTCTTT. This chain connects TRBV5-1 to TRBJ1-1; D is perhaps TRBD1 (6 bases). Germline CDR1 and CDR2: SGHRS and YFSETQ. This CDR3 region has 17 residues. The V end was cut by 2 bases, the J end by 2 bases, with 19 bases between. The variable domain in full, completed from reference TRBV5-1 and TRBJ1-1, reads KAGVTQTPRYLIKTRGQQVTLSCSPISGHRSVSWYQQTPGQGLQFLFEYFSETQRNKGNFPGRFSGRQFSNSRSEMNVSTLELGDSALYLCASSFQGPGGVNTEAFFGQGTRLTVV.

The chain uses TRBV9 and TRBJ2-7; the D is unclear. Trimming removed 2 bases at V and 1 base at J, with 7 bases between. Per the germline V gene, CDR1 is SGDLS and CDR2 is YYNGEE. The CDR3 length is 13 residues. The CDR3 nucleotides read TGTGCCAGCAGCGTCGGGCCGTCCTACGAGCAGTACTTC. Protein: CASSVGPSYEQYF.

The chain uses TRBV27 and TRBJ2-3; D is unclear. The germline V gene encodes CDR1 MNHEY and CDR2 SMNVEV (reference sequence). Trimming removed 3 bases from V and 4 bases from J, with 14 bases in between. This CDR3 has 15 residues. The chain's CDR3 is CASSLGVAAADTQYF. Written as DNA, the CDR3 is TGTGCCAGCAGTTTGGGTGTGGCGGCGGCAGATACGCAGTATTTT.

About this clone: A read error may account for a junction end that differs from germline. The genes are TRBV5-1 and TRBJ1-5; no firm D call. Germline CDR1 is SGHRS and CDR2 is YFSETQ. The CDR3 consists of 15 residues. The CDR3, as DNA: TGCGCCAGCAGGTTGGATTTTCGTCTAAATCAGCCCCAGCATTTT. It specifies CASRLDFRLNQPQHF.

This sequence joins TRBV7-9 and TRBJ2-5, with 7 bases matching TRBD2. V shed 2 bases and J 5 bases; nucleotides not matched to a gene: 8. Germline values: CDR1 SEHNR, CDR2 FQNEAQ (reference sequence). This CDR3 has 15 residues. CDR3: CASSLWRGSGETQYF. CDR3 DNA sequence: TGTGCCAGCAGCTTATGGCGCGGGAGTGGGGAGACCCAGTACTTC.

The CDR3, as DNA: TGTGCCAGCAGTCCCGACAGGAAATATGGCTACACCTTC. It codes for CASSPDRKYGYTF. The rearrangement links TRBV6-6 to TRBJ1-2, with a weak D call TRBD1 (6 bases). CDR3 length: 13 amino acids. Trimming pared 5 bases from V and 5 bases from J, leaving 12 bases between. Germline V gene lookup returns CDR1 MNHNY and CDR2 SVGAGI (reference sequence).

The chain joins TRBV5-1 to TRBJ2-1; tentative D call: TRBD2 (6 bases). V lost 3 bases and J 5 bases, leaving 18 bases between the germline ends. This CDR3 comprises 16 residues. Germline V gives CDR1 SGHRS, CDR2 YFSETQ. The CDR3 DNA sequence: TGCGCCAGCAGCTACAAACTAGCTCCGGGTAACAATGAGCAGTTCTTC. Encoded protein: CASSYKLAPGNNEQFF.